The 10 T cell receptor beta chains presented below share a single source sample, sequenced in a study of CD8 T cells in ankylosing spondylitis (dated by TCRdb to the late 2010s). No cognate antigen is known for these TCRs. The library was obtained by 5' RACE. TCRdb lists the instrument as Illumina HiSeq 2500. The raw public data were reprocessed by TCRdb itself: fastp quality trimming at Q25, MiXCR clonotype calling, in-frame beta chains only. Rows with a matching CDR3 protein are joined into one entry that keeps the most common DNA and genes. In all, the sample holds some 800,000 distinct CDR3 sequences, and 12% of those were seen once. The leading ten clones occupy just over 0.5% of the sample. Points the paper makes about the study in general: Blood from ankylosing spondylitis patients appeared to be characterized by a TCR beta motif composed of roughly eight highly homologous amino acid variants.

The source material was blood, either unsorted or a sorted T cell fraction (not recorded which). The receptors were gathered from a male donor with ankylosing spondylitis.

The genes are TRBV20-1 and TRBJ2-5; D remains ambiguous. V dropped 6 bases and J dropped 7 bases, with 12 bases sitting between them. There are 11 residues in the CDR3. Per the germline V gene, CDR1 is DFQATT and CDR2 is SNEGSKA (reference sequence). CDR3 nucleotide sequence: TGCAGTGCCCTCGGACCGGGGACCCAGTACTTC. It specifies CSALGPGTQYF.

The chain combines TRBV18 with TRBJ1-2; the D gene is possibly TRBD1 (6 bases). The CDR3 is made up of 13 amino acids. Germline loops: CDR1 KGHSH, CDR2 LQKENI. The germline V and J ends were trimmed by 5 bases and 3 bases, with 10 bases remaining between them. CDR3 DNA: TGTGCCAGCTCAGGGGGCAAGGACTATGGCTACACCTTC. Its protein product is CASSGGKDYGYTF.

This chain uses TRBV6-2 or TRBV6-3 with TRBJ1-5; no definite D call. The length of the CDR3 is 13 residues. Looked up from germline, CDR1 is MNHEY and CDR2 is SVGEGT. Deletions cut 4 bases from V and 7 bases from J, with 11 bases between. The CDR3 coding sequence is TGTGCCAGCAGTTCCTGGACCTGGCAGCCCCAGCATTTT. Amino acids: CASSSWTWQPQHF.

V is TRBV2 and J is TRBJ1-1; a weak D match, TRBD1 (5 bases). Trimming cost V 7 bases and J 7 bases, with 13 bases left between them. Germline lookup yields CDR1 SNHLY and CDR2 FYNNEI. The CDR3 totals 12 residues. This CDR3 reads CASIRERGEAFF. Written as DNA, the CDR3 is TGTGCCAGCATCAGGGAGCGGGGTGAAGCTTTCTTT.

J is TRBJ2-1 and V is TRBV6-5; D uncertain. This CDR3 comprises 14 residues. Germline loops: CDR1 MNHEY, CDR2 SVGAGI. Trimming stripped 0 bases from V and 4 bases from J, with 7 bases between. The CDR3 here is CASSYSQLYNEQFF. In DNA, the CDR3 is TGTGCCAGCAGTTACTCTCAACTGTACAATGAGCAGTTCTTC.

This clonotype was seen more than once but under ten times. The genes are TRBV4-2 and TRBJ1-1; D is possibly TRBD1 (5 bases). CDR1 is LGHNA and CDR2 is YNFKEQ in the germline V gene. V was pared by 4 bases and J by 5 bases, with 20 bases between. The CDR3 spans 16 residues. CDR3 DNA sequence: TGTGCCAGCAGCCGCCTCGGCGGGGGACTCGGAACTGAAGCTTTCTTT. Encoded protein: CASSRLGGGLGTEAFF.

This clonotype has only a few counts. The chain joins TRBV5-5 to TRBJ2-5, with 7 nucleotides matching TRBD1. J gave up 4 bases and V 0 bases, and 9 bases lay outside the gene matches. Germline loops: CDR1 SGHKS, CDR2 YYEKEE (reference sequence). The CDR3 sequence is 16 residues long. CDR3 sequence: CASSLGGQDRSETQYF. The DNA of the CDR3 is TGTGCCAGCAGCTTGGGGGGCCAGGACAGGTCAGAGACCCAGTACTTC.

The rearrangement joins TRBV12-3 or TRBV12-4 to TRBJ1-5, with D tentatively TRBD1 (6 bases). CDR3 length equals 14 residues. V shed 1 base and J shed 9 bases, with 13 bases lying between them. CDR3 nucleotides: TGTGCCAGCAGTTTAGAACAGGGTGTTGGGCCCCAGCATTTT. Amino acid sequence: CASSLEQGVGPQHF.

This clonotype was seen a few times. The chain uses TRBV4-3 and TRBJ1-2; D gene unclear. Germline CDR1 reads LGHNA; CDR2 reads YSLEER. This CDR3 comprises 15 residues. V lost 3 bases and J 3 bases, leaving 14 bases between the germline ends. In DNA form, the CDR3 reads TGCGCCAGCAGCCACTTCTCGGGGTTCGACTATGGCTACACCTTC. Translation gives CASSHFSGFDYGYTF.

J is TRBJ2-4 and V is TRBV12-3 or TRBV12-4; TRBD2 is a possible D gene (7 bases). The CDR3 totals 16 residues. Trimming took 6 bases from V and 7 from J, leaving 22 bases between them. The CDR3: CASSLWGAGESNIQYF. The CDR3 nucleotides are TGTGCCAGCAGCCTATGGGGGGCGGGAGAGTCGAACATTCAGTACTTC.